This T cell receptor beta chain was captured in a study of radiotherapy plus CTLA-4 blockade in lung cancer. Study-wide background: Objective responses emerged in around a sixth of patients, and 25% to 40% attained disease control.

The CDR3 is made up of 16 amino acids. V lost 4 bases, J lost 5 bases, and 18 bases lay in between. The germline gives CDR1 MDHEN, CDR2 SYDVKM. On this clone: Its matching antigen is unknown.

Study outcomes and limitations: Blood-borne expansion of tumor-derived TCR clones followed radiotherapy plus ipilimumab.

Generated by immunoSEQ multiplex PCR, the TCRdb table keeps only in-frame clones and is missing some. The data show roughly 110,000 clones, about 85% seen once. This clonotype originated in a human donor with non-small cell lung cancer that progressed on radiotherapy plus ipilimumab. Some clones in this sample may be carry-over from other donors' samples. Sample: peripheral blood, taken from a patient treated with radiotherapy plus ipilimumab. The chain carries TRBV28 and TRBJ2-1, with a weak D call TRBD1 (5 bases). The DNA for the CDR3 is TGTGCCAGCAGTTCGTGGCGGCAGGGAAATAACAATGAGCAGTTCTTC. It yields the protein CASSSWRQGNNNEQFF.